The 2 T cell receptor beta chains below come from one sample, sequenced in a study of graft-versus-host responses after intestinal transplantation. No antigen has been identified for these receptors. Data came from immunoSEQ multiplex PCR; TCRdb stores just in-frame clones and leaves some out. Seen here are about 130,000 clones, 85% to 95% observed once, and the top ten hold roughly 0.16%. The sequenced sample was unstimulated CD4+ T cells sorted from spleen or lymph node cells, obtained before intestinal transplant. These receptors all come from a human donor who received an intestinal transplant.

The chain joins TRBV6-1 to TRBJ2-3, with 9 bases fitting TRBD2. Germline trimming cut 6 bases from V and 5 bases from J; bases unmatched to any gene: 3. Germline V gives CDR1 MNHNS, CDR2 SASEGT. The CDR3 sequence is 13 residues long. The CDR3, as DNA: TGTGCCAGCAGGACTAGCGGAGGAGATACGCAGTATTTT. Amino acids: CASRTSGGDTQYF.

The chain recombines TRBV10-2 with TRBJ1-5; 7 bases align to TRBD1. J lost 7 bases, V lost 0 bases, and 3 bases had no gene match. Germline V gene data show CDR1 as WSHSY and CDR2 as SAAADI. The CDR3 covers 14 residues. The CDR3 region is CASSESTGDQPQHF. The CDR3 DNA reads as TGCGCCAGCAGTGAGTCAACAGGGGACCAGCCCCAGCATTTT.